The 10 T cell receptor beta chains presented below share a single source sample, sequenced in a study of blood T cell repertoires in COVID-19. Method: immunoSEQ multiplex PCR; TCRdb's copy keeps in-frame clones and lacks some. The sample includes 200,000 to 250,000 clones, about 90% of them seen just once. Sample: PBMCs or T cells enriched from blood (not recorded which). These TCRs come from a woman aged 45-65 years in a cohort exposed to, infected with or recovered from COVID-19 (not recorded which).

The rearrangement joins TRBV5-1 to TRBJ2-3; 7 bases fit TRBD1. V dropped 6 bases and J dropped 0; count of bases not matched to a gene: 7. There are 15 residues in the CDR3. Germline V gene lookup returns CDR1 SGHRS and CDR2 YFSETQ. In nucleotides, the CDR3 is TGCGCCAGCACCCAGGGGGACCCGAGCACAGATACGCAGTATTTT. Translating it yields CASTQGDPSTDTQYF.

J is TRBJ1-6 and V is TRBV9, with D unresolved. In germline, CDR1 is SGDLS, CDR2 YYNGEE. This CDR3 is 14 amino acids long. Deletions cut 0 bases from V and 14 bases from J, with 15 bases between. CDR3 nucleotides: TGTGCCAGCAGCGTAGGGCAGACAAATTCGGCCCTCCACTTT. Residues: CASSVGQTNSALHF.

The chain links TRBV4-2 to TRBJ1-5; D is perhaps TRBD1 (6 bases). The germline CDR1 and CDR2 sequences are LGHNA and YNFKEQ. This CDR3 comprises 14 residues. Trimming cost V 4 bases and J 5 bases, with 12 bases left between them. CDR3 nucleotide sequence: TGTGCCAGCAGCCCAAGGGACAATTATCAGCCCCAGCATTTT. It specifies CASSPRDNYQPQHF.

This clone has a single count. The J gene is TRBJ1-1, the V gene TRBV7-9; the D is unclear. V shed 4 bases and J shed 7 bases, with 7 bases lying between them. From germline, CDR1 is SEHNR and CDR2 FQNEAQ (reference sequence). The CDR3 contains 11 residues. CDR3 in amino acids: CASSSLVEAFF. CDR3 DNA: TGTGCCAGCAGCTCTCTAGTTGAAGCTTTCTTT.

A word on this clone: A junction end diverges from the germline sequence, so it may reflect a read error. The CDR3 DNA follows: TGCGCCAGCAGCCAAGATGGAGGGACTAGTGAAAAACTGTTTTTT. Its translation is CASSQDGGTSEKLFF. The J gene is TRBJ1-4, the V gene TRBV4-3; the D gene is possibly TRBD1 (5 bases). Germline V lookup: CDR1 LGHNA, CDR2 YSLEER. The CDR3 covers 15 residues.

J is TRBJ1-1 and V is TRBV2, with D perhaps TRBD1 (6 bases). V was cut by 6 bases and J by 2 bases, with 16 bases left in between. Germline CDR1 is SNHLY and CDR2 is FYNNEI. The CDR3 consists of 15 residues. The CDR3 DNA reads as TGTGCCAGCAGCGGCCTCGGCAGGGGTAACACTGAAGCTTTCTTT. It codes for CASSGLGRGNTEAFF.

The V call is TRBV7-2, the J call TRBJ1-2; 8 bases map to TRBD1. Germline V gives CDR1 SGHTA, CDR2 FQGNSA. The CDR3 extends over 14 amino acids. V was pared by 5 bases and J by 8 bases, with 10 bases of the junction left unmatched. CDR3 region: CASSDRGGRRGYTF. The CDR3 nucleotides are TGTGCCAGCAGCGACAGGGGAGGCCGACGAGGCTACACCTTC. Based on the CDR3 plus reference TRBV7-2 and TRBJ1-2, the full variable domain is GAGVSQSPSNKVTEKGKDVELRCDPISGHTALYWYRQSLGQGLEFLIYFQGNSAPDKSGLPSDRFSAERTGGSVSTLTIQRTQQEDSAVYLCASSDRGGRRGYTFGSGTRLTVV.

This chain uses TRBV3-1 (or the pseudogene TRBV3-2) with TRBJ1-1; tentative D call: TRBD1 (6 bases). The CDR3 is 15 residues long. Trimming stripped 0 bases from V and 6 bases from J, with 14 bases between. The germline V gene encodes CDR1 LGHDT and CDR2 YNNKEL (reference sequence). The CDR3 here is CASSQDPRGGAEAFF. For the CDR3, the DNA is TGTGCCAGCAGCCAAGATCCCAGGGGAGGGGCTGAAGCTTTCTTT.

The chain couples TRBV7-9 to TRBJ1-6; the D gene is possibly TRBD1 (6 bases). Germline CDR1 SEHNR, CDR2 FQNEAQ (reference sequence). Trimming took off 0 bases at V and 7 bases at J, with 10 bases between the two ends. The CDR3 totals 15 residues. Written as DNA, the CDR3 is TGTGCCAGCAGCTTAGCTTCTGGGGGCAATTCACCCCTCCACTTT. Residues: CASSLASGGNSPLHF.

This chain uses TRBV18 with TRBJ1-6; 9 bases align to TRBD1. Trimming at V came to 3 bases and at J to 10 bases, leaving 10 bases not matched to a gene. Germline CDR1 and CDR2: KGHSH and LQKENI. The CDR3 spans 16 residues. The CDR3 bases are TGTGCCAGCTCACCCCAACCGGGACAGGGAAAATCACCCCTCCACTTT. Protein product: CASSPQPGQGKSPLHF.